This T cell receptor beta chain was found in a study of T cells in Graves' hyperthyroidism and ophthalmopathy. Study-level findings and limits: Model output signaled ophthalmopathy a median around 5.9 months ahead of onset. Expanded thyroid clonotypes (above 0.001) were mostly also found in blood.

Amplification of TCR beta CDR3 regions used RNA as the template. RT-PCR in the first round (using the HTBI primer set) targeted the TCR CDR3. TCRdb reprocessed the multiplex PCR reads via MiXCR and lists one record per CDR3 protein. The table has 550,000 to 600,000 distinct CDR3 sequences, just over 45% seen once. As concerns this clonotype: Its cognate antigen is unknown.

Exclusion of a patient resulted from uncontrolled infection, other autoimmune disease, pregnancy or lactation. Germline trimming cut 4 bases from V and 1 base from J; bases unmatched to any gene: 3. Germline CDR1 WSHSY, CDR2 SAAADI. This CDR3 is built from 14 residues. This chain links TRBV10-2 with TRBJ1-1; 7 bases agree with TRBD1. The TCR was taken from an adult woman with Graves' disease, either hyperthyroidism or ophthalmopathy (not recorded which). Sequenced sample: peripheral blood or thyroid tissue (not recorded which). The CDR3 is CASSGGQTNTEAFF. The CDR3 nucleotides are TGCGCCAGCAGTGGGGGACAGACGAACACTGAAGCTTTCTTT.